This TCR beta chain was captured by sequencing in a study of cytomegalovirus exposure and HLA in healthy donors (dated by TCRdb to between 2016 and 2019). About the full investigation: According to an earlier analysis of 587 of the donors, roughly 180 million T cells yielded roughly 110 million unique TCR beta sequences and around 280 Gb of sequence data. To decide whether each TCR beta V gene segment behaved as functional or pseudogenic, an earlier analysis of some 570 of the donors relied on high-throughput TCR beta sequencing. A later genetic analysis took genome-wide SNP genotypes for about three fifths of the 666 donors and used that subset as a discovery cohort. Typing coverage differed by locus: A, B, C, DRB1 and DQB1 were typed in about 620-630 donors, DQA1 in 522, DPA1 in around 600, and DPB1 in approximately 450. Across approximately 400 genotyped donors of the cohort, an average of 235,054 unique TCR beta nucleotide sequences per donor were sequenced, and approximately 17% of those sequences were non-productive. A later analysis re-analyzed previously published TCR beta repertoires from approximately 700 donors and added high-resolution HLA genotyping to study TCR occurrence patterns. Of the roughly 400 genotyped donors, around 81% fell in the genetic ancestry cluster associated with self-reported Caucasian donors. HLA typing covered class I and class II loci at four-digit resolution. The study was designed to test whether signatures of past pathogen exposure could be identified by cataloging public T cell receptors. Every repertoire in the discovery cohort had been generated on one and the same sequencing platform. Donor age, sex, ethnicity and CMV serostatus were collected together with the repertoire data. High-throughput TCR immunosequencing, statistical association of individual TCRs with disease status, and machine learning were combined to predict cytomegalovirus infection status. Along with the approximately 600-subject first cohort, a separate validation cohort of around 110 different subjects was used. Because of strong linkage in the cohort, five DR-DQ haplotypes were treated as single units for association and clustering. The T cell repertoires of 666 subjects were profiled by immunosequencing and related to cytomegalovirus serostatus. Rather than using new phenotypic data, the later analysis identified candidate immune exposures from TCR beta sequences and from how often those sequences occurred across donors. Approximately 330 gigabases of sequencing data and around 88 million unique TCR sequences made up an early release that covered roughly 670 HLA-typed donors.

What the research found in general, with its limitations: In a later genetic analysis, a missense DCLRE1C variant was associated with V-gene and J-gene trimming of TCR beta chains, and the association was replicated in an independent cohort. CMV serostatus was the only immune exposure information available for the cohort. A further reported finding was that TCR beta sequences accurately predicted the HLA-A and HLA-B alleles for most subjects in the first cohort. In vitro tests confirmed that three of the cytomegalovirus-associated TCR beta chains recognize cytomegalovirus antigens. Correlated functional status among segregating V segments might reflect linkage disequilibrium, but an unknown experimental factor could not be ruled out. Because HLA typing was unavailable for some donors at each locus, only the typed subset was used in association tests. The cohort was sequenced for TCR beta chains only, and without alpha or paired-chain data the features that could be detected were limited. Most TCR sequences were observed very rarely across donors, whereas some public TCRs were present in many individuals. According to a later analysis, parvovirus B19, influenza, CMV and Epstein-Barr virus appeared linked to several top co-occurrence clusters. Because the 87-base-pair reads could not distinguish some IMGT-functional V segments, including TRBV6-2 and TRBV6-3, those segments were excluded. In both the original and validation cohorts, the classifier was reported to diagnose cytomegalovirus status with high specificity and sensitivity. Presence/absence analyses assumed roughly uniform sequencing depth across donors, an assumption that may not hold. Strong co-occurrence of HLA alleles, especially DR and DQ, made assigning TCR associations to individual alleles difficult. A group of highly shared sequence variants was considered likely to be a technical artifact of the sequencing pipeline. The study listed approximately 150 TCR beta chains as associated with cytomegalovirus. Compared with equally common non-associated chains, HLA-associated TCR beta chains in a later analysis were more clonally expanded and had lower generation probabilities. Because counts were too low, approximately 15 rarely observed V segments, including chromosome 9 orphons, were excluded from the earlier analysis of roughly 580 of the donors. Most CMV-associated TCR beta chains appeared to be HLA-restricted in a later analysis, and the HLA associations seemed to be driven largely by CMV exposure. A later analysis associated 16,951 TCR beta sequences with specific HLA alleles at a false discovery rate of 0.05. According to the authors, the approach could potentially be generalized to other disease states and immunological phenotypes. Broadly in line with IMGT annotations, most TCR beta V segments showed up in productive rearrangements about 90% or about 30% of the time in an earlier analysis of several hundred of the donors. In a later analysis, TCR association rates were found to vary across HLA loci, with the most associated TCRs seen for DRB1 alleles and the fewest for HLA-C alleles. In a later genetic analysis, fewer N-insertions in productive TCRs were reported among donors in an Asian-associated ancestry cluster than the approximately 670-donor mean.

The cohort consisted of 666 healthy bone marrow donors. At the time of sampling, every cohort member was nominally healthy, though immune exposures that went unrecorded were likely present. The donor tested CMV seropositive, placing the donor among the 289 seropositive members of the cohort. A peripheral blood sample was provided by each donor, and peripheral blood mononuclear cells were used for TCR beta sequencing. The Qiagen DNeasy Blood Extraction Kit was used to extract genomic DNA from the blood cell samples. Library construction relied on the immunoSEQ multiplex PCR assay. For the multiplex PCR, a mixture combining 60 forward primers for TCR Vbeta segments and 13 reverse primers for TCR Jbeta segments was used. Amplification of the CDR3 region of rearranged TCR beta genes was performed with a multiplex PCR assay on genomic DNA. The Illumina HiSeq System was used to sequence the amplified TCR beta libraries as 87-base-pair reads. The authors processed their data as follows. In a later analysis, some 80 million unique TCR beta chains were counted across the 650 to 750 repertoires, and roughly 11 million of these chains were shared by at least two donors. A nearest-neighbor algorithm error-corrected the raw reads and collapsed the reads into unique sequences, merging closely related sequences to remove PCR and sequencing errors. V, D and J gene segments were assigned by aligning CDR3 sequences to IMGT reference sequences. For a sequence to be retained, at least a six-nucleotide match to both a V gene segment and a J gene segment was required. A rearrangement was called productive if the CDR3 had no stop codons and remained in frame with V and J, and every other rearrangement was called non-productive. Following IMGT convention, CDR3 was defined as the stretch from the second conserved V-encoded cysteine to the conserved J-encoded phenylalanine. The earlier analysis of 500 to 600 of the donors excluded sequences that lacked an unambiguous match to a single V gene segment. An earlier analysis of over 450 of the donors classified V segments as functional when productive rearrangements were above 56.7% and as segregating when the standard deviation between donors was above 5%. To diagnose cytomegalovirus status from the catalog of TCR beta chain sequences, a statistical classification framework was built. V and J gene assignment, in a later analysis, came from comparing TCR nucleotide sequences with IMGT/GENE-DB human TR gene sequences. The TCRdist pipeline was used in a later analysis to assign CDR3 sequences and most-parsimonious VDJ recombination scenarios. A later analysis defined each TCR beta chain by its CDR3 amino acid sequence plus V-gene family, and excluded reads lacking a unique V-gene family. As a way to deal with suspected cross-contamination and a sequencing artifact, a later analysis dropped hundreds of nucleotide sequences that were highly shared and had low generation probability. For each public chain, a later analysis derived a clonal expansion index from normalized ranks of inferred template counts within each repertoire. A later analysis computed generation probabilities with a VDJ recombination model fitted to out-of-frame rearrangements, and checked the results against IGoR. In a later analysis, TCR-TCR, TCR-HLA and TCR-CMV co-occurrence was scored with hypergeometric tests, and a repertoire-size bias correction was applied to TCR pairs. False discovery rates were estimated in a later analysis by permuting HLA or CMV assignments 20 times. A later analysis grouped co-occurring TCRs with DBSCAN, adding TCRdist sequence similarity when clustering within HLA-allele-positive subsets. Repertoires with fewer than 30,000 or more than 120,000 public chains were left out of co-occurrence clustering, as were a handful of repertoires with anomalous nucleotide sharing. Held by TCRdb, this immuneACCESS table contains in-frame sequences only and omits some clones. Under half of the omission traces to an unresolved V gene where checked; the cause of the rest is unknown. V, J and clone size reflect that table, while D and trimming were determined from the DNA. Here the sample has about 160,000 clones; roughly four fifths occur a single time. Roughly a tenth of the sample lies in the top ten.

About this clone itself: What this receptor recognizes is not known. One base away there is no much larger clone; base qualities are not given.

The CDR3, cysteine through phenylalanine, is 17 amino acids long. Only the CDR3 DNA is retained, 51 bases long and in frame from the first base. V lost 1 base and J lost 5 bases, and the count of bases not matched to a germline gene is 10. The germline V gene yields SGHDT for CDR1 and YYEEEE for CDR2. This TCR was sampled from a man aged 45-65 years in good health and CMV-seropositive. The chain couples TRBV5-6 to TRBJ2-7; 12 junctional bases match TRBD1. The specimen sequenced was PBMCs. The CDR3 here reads CASSLSGTGGLGNEQYF. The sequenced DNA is TGTGCCAGCAGCTTGTCCGGGACAGGGGGCTTAGGGAACGAGCAGTACTTC.